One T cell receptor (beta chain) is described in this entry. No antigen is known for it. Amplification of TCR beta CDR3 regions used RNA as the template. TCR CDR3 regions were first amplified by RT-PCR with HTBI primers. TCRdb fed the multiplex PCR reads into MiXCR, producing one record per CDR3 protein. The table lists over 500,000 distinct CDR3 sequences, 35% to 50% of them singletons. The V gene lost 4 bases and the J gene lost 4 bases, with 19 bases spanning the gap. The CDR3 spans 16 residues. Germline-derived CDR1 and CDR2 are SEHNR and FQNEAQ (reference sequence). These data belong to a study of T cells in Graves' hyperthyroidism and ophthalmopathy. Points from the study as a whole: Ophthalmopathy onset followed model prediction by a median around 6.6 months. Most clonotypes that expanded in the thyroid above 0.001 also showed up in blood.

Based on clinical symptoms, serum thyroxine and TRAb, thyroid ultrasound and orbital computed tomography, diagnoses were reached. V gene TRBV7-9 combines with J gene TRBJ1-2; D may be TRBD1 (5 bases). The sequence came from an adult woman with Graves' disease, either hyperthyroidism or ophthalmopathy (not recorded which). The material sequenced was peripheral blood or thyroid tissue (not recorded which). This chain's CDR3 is CASSSGPPGALYGYTF. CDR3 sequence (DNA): TGTGCCAGCAGCTCCGGTCCTCCCGGGGCCCTCTATGGCTACACCTTC.